This T cell receptor (beta chain) was documented in a study of radiotherapy plus CTLA-4 blockade in lung cancer (dated by TCRdb to about 2018). With regard to the full study: Objective responses were observed in approximately 17% of enrolled patients, and disease control was achieved in less than 40%. Broader findings and caveats from the paper: The strongest predictors of response, as reported, were early dynamic changes in blood T cell clones along with a rise in serum interferon-beta after radiation. After treatment with radiotherapy and ipilimumab, TCR clones that originated in tumors expanded in peripheral blood.

Library method: the immunoSEQ multiplex PCR assay. TCRdb provides this immuneACCESS table in a form limited to in-frame rearrangements. Some clones are lacking; in checked studies, under half of them reflect an unresolved V gene, and why the rest are absent is not known. Across this sample there are some 60,000 clones, with 70% to 85% seen only once. Around 4.2% of the sample comes from the top ten. In regard to this clone: Its antigen is unknown. The sample holds no much larger clone one base away, and base qualities are not on file.

Focal radiation therapy combined with CTLA-4 blockade (ipilimumab) was tested in patients with chemo-refractory metastatic non-small-cell lung cancer. Based on the germline V gene, the CDR1 and CDR2 sequences are MGHRA and YSYEKL. The CDR3, cysteine through phenylalanine, is 17 amino acids long. The retained sequence is limited to the CDR3, 51 bases, with the frame set at the first base. Clipping removes 5 bases from V and 6 bases from J, with 10 as the unmatched junction base count. Sequencing used peripheral blood, obtained from a patient treated with radiotherapy plus ipilimumab. The receptor was isolated from a human donor with non-small cell lung cancer who had a partial response to radiotherapy plus ipilimumab. The sequence links TRBV4-1 to TRBJ2-4, with 13 bases in between that match TRBD2. At the DNA level, the sequence is TGCGCCAGCAGCGAGATACTAGCGGGGGGGCCGATAAACATTCAGTACTTC. The translation is CASSEILAGGPINIQYF.